This TCR beta chain was documented in a study of regulatory T cells in long-lasting Graves disease. The time point: newly diagnosed GD, antithyroid drugs for less than 3 months. PBMCs provided the RNA from which the TCR library was made. Germline CDR1 SGDLS, CDR2 YYNGEE. The germline V and J ends were trimmed by 0 bases and 2 bases, with 15 bases remaining between them. The CDR3 length is 16 residues. The authors built TCR beta libraries using iRepertoire HTBI primers and Arm-PCR of CDR3 regions. Each CDR3 protein gets one entry after TCRdb re-called the multiplex PCR reads with MiXCR. The sample records 450,000 to 600,000 distinct CDR3 sequences, less than 15% being singletons. This clonotype was found many times. The sample also formed part of further work on T cells in Graves' hyperthyroidism and ophthalmopathy.

The TCR comes from a young man with Graves disease. The sequencing here drew on peripheral blood mononuclear cells (PBMCs), taken at new diagnosis, from a patient treated with antithyroid drugs. This chain connects TRBV9 to TRBJ2-7; no reliable D call. The CDR3 DNA reads TGTGCCAGCAGCGTAGCTGACACGGGTCCCCCCTACGAGCAGTACTTC. As protein: CASSVADTGPPYEQYF.